This TCR beta chain was sequenced for a study of blood T cell repertoires in COVID-19. Assay used: immunoSEQ multiplex PCR; TCRdb lists only in-frame clones, some missing. The repertoire has some 220,000 clones, about 85% of them found once; the top ten carry about an eighth. Per the germline V gene, CDR1 is MNHEY and CDR2 is SVGAGI. Trimming took off 9 bases at V and 0 bases at J, with 11 bases between the two ends. This CDR3 has 13 amino acids. This clonotype was obtained from a woman aged 18-30 years who had recovered from COVID-19. The chain recombines TRBV6-5 with TRBJ1-1, with D maybe TRBD1 (5 bases). The specimen was peripheral blood. CDR3 sequence (DNA): TGTGCCAGTTGTAGGGGATTGAACACTGAAGCTTTCTTT. It yields the protein CASCRGLNTEAFF.